A single sample is the source of the 12 T cell receptor beta chains below, sequenced in a study of blood T cell repertoires in COVID-19. Clones were sequenced by immunoSEQ multiplex PCR, and TCRdb holds only the in-frame ones, with some missing. The sample includes approximately 350,000 clones, roughly 90% seen only once; the top ten take roughly 7.2%. Source material: peripheral blood. The receptors originated from a woman between 55 and 75 years old with COVID-19, enrolled during active disease.

This clone was found once. This chain uses TRBV27 with TRBJ2-4; D perhaps matches TRBD2 (6 bases). Germline lookup yields CDR1 MNHEY and CDR2 SMNVEV (reference sequence). CDR3 length equals 15 residues. V lost 3 bases, J lost 7 bases, and 16 bases lay in between. The CDR3 loop reads CASSFLTGGENIQYF. For the CDR3, the DNA is TGTGCCAGCAGTTTCCTCACCGGAGGGGAGAACATTCAGTACTTC.

The chain joins TRBV4-1 to TRBJ1-1; the D gene is possibly TRBD1 (6 bases). The CDR3 runs to 16 residues. V gave up 1 base and J gave up 5 bases, with 17 bases separating them. CDR1 and CDR2 (germline): MGHRA, YSYEKL. The DNA of the CDR3 is TGCGCCAGCAGCCAAGCCAGCCGGGGGGGGCCAACTGAAGCTTTCTTT. Protein sequence: CASSQASRGGPTEAFF.

The chain combines TRBV7-8 with TRBJ1-4, with TRBD1 as a possible D gene (6 bases). The CDR3 length is 17 residues. Between the trimmed V and J ends, which lost 0 bases and 0 bases, there was a span of 11 bases. Germline values: CDR1 SGHVS, CDR2 FQNEAQ. The CDR3 loop is CASSLAGAVATNEKLFF. The CDR3 DNA follows: TGTGCCAGCAGCTTAGCGGGGGCGGTGGCAACTAATGAAAAACTGTTTTTT.

The rearrangement links TRBV10-3 to TRBJ2-1, with 15 bases that match TRBD2. This CDR3 spans 18 amino acids. Germline V gives CDR1 ENHRY, CDR2 SYGVKD. V lost 10 bases to trimming and J lost 0 bases; unmatched junction nucleotides: 10. Written as DNA, the CDR3 is TGTGCCACCCACCGGACTAGCGGGGGGGCCGGCTCCTACAATGAGCAGTTCTTC. Encoded protein: CATHRTSGGAGSYNEQFF.

The chain carries TRBV29-1 and TRBJ1-4, with D uncertain. Trimming stripped 4 bases from V and 10 bases from J, with 16 bases between. CDR1 SQVTM and CDR2 ANQGSEA come from the germline V gene. CDR3 size: 13 residues. The chain's CDR3 is CSVGVGPEGKLFF. CDR3 in DNA: TGCAGCGTTGGGGTCGGGCCGGAGGGAAAACTGTTTTTT.

The chain employs TRBV7-3 and TRBJ1-2; D is unresolved. V lost 2 bases, J lost 8 bases, and 21 bases lay in between. The CDR3 sequence is 16 residues long. Per germline, CDR1 SGHTA and CDR2 FQGTGA. The CDR3 region has the DNA TGTGCCAGCAGCTTACAGTGGTTACGCACCCCACGAGGCTACACCTTC. This encodes CASSLQWLRTPRGYTF.

The rearrangement joins TRBV6-4 to TRBJ1-1; no clear D. CDR3 length equals 13 residues. The V end was cut by 3 bases, the J end by 1 base, with 6 bases between. Germline assignment: CDR1 MRHNA and CDR2 SNTAGT. The CDR3 DNA sequence: TGTGCCAGCAGTGAACTGTGGAACACTGAAGCTTTCTTT. This translates into CASSELWNTEAFF.

The chain couples TRBV2 to TRBJ1-6, with 7 bases identical to TRBD1. Germline CDR1 reads SNHLY; CDR2 reads FYNNEI. This CDR3 has 14 amino acids. Losses at the gene ends were 7 bases for V and 8 bases for J; bases not matched to a gene: 8. The CDR3 sequence: CASTGQEYDSPLHF. DNA for the CDR3: TGTGCCAGCACCGGACAGGAGTATGATTCACCCCTCCACTTT.

This sequence joins TRBV24-1 and TRBJ2-4; D gene uncertain. The CDR3 length is 14 residues. The germline V and J ends were trimmed by 9 bases and 0 bases, with 11 bases remaining between them. The V gene's germline CDR1 is KGHDR and CDR2 SFDVKD. The CDR3 here is CATHYRLAKNIQYF. The CDR3 nucleotides are TGTGCCACCCACTACCGACTAGCCAAAAACATTCAGTACTTC.

The chain has TRBV4-1 and TRBJ2-1, with TRBD1 identical over 7 bases. The junction had 9 bases not matched to a gene; V was cut back by 1 base and J by 6 bases. The CDR3 covers 16 residues. The V gene's germline CDR1 is MGHRA and CDR2 YSYEKL. CDR3 loop: CASSQGRDRFGNEQFF. CDR3 in DNA: TGCGCCAGCAGCCAAGGAAGGGACAGATTTGGCAATGAGCAGTTCTTC.

The chain employs TRBV19 and TRBJ1-3; D gene unclear. Germline V lookup: CDR1 LNHDA, CDR2 SQIVND (reference sequence). Trimming took 9 bases from V and 0 from J, leaving 12 bases between them. This CDR3 spans 14 amino acids. In DNA form, the CDR3 reads TGTGCCAGCCGCTTGGGGAGCTCTGGAAACACCATATATTTT. It is translated as CASRLGSSGNTIYF.

V is TRBV5-6 and J is TRBJ2-3; D is unresolved. Germline loops: CDR1 SGHDT, CDR2 YYEEEE. V was trimmed by 4 bases and J by 2 bases, leaving 5 bases between them. This CDR3 spans 12 amino acids. The CDR3 protein is CASSPYTDTQYF. The DNA for the CDR3 is TGTGCCAGCAGCCCCTACACAGATACGCAGTATTTT.